Below, 5 T cell receptor beta chains from the same sample are listed, as sequenced in a study of a mutant IDH1 vaccine in newly diagnosed glioma. Time point given: week 47, end of study. It was 300 ug of mutant IDH1 20-mer peptide that made up each vaccine dose, given with topical imiquimod. Assay: immunoSEQ multiplex PCR; the TCRdb copy retains only in-frame clones and omits some. The sample holds around 94,000 clones; roughly nine tenths are singletons and the top ten take 0.6% to 0.95%. The antigens of these receptors remain unknown. This sample comprised PBMCs, obtained from a glioma patient whose treatment included an IDH1 peptide vaccine. The receptors were gathered from a woman aged 45-65 years with glioma.

The chain joins TRBV7-9 to TRBJ2-7; the D is unclear. This CDR3 contains 14 residues. V was pared by 3 bases and J by 3 bases, with 12 bases between. Germline V gene lookup returns CDR1 SEHNR and CDR2 FQNEAQ (reference sequence). The CDR3 region is CASSFNSMGYEQYF. The DNA for the CDR3 is TGTGCCAGCAGCTTCAATAGTATGGGCTACGAGCAGTACTTC.

This chain links TRBV7-3 with TRBJ1-1; 9 bases are a match to TRBD1. Per the germline V gene, CDR1 is SGHTA and CDR2 is FQGTGA. V gave up 5 bases and J gave up 4 bases; unmatched junction bases: 5. The CDR3 extends over 14 amino acids. CDR3 region: CASSATGGATEAFF. The CDR3, as DNA: TGTGCCAGCAGCGCAACAGGGGGCGCCACTGAAGCTTTCTTT.

In its sample, this clone was seen once. The chain links TRBV30 to TRBJ2-7, with 8 positions matching TRBD2. In germline, CDR1 is GTSNPN, CDR2 SVGIG (reference sequence). V shed 4 bases and J 3 bases; nucleotides not matched to a gene: 5. The CDR3 has 13 amino acids. In nucleotides, the CDR3 is TGTGCCTGGACCCTGGGACTAGACTACGAGCAGTACTTC. Translation gives CAWTLGLDYEQYF.

The chain couples TRBV28 to TRBJ1-2; possibly TRBD1 for D (5 bases). Germline-derived CDR1 and CDR2 are MDHEN and SYDVKM. This CDR3 comprises 13 residues. Trimming pared 6 bases from V and 5 bases from J, leaving 13 bases between. CDR3 sequence: CASRPGLGYGYTF. The CDR3 nucleotides are TGTGCCAGCAGGCCGGGGCTCGGTTATGGCTACACCTTC.

The chain uses TRBV27 and TRBJ1-1, with D uncertain. Trimming took 4 bases from V and 1 from J, leaving 13 bases between them. Germline loops: CDR1 MNHEY, CDR2 SMNVEV (reference sequence). This CDR3 spans 15 amino acids. The CDR3, as DNA: TGTGCCAGCAGTTCCTTTGGGCAGTCGAACACTGAAGCTTTCTTT. This codes for CASSSFGQSNTEAFF.